The present T cell receptor (beta chain) was sequenced within a study of blood T cell repertoires in COVID-19. This table comes from immunoSEQ multiplex PCR, and its TCRdb copy is limited to in-frame clones, with some not included. The sample gives about 380,000 clones, 89% of which show up once; 0.95% to 1.5% is in the top ten. The CDR3 has 14 residues. V lost 5 bases, J lost 1 base, and 8 bases lay in between. The germline gives CDR1 MNHEY, CDR2 SMNVEV (reference sequence). The gene calls are TRBV27 and TRBJ1-4, with TRBD1 as a possible D gene (5 bases). The specimen was peripheral blood. The clonotype comes from a man between 35 and 55 years old with acute or convalescent COVID-19. Written as DNA, the CDR3 is TGTGCCAGCAGTACCAGGGTAACTAATGAAAAACTGTTTTTT. Translation: CASSTRVTNEKLFF.